The clone carrying this T cell receptor beta chain is medium-sized (0.01 to 0.1%). Clones were sequenced by immunoSEQ multiplex PCR, and TCRdb holds only the in-frame ones, with some missing. Of more than 20,000 clones in the sample, about 86% were seen once. The data derive from a study of chemoradiotherapy in HPV16-positive cancers. Repeated repertoire sampling spanned the course of chemoradiotherapy. The clonotype was recovered from a human donor with HPV-associated anogenital cancer. Sequencing was performed on blood, taken from a patient who underwent chemoradiotherapy.

The CDR3 loop is CASSYSGQITDTQYF. In DNA form, the CDR3 reads TGTGCCAGCAGTTACTCGGGACAGATCACAGATACGCAGTATTTT. V and J are TRBV6-5 and TRBJ2-3, with 7 bases identical to TRBD1. The CDR3 totals 15 residues. Per the germline V gene, CDR1 is MNHEY and CDR2 is SVGAGI. Unmatched junction bases numbered 2, after V lost 0 bases and J lost 2 bases.